This T cell receptor beta chain was sequenced during a study of blood T cell repertoires in COVID-19. Study-level background: Whether acute or convalescent, the COVID-19 samples came from the United States, Italy and Spain. T cells, B-cell-depleted T cells, or PBMCs provided the cDNA or gDNA that served as material.

Original handling: The authors estimated nucleated cell counts from reference gene primer amplification. Profiling relied on immunoSEQ multiplex PCR, and the TCRdb table lists in-frame clones only, not all of them. Clone size and V and J calls were adopted from that table, with D and trimming inferred from the DNA. The sample contains 250,000 to 350,000 clones, roughly 90% of which appear only once. The CDR3 is made up of 13 amino acids. Germline V lookup: CDR1 MNHEY, CDR2 SVGAGI. J lost 3 bases, V lost 8 bases, and 6 bases had no gene match. The chain uses TRBV6-5 and TRBJ2-7, with 8 bases lining up with TRBD2. The receptor was derived from a man between 18 and 29 years old who had recovered from COVID-19. What was sequenced was peripheral blood. The CDR3 coding sequence is TGTGCCAGCGAGCGGGAGTATAACTACGAGCAGTACTTC. Residues: CASEREYNYEQYF.